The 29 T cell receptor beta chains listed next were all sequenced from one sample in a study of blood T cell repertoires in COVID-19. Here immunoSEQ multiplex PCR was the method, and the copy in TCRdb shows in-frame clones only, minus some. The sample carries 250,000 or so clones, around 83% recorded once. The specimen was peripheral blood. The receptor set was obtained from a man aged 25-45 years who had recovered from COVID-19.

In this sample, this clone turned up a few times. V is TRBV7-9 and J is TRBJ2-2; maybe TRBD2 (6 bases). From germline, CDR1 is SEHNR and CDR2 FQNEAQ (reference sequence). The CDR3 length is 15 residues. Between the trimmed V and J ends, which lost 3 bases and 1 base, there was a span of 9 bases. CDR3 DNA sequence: TGTGCCAGCAGCTTTACGGGAGAGAACACCGGGGAGCTGTTTTTT. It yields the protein CASSFTGENTGELFF.

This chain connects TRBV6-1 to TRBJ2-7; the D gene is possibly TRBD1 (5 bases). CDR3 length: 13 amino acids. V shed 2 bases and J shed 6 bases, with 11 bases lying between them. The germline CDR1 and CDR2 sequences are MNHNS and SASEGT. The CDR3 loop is CASSERQGGEQYV. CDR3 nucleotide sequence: TGTGCCAGCAGTGAACGGCAGGGCGGCGAGCAGTACGTC.

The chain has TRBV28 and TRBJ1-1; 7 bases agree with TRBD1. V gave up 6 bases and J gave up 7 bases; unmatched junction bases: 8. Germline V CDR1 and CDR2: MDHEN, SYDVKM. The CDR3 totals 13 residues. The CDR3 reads CASRITGVSEAFF. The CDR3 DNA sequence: TGTGCCAGCAGGATAACAGGGGTAAGTGAAGCTTTCTTT.

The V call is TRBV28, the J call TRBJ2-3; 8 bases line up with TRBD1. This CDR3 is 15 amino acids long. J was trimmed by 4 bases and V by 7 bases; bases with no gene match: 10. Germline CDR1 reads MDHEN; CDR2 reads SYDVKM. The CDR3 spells CASMSQGAISDTQYF. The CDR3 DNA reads TGTGCCAGCATGTCCCAGGGGGCAATATCAGATACGCAGTATTTT.

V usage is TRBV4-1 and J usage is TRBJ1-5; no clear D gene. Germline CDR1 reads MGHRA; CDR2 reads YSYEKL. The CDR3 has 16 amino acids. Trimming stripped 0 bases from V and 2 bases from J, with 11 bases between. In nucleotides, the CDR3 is TGCGCCAGCAGCCAAGATGGAGGGATTGGCAATCAGCCCCAGCATTTT. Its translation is CASSQDGGIGNQPQHF.

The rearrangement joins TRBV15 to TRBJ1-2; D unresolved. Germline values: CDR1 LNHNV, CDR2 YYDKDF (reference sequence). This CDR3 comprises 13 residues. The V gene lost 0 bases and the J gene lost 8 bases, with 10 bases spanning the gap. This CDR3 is CATSRDYQEGYTF. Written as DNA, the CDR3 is TGTGCCACCAGCAGAGACTATCAAGAGGGCTACACCTTC.

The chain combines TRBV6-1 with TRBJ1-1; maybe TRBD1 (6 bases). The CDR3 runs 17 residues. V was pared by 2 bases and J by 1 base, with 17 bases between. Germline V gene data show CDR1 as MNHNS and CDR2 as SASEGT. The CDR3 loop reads CASSEWIWAGENTEAFF. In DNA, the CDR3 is TGTGCCAGCAGTGAATGGATTTGGGCAGGGGAGAACACTGAAGCTTTCTTT.

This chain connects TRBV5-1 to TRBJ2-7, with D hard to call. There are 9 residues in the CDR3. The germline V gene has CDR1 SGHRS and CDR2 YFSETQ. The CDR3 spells CAIESEQYV. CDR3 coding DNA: TGCGCGATCGAGAGCGAGCAGTACGTC.

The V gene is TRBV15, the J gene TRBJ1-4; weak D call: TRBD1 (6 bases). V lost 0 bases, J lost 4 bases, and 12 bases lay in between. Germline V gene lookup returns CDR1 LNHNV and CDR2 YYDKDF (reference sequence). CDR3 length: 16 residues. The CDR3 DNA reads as TGTGCCACCAGCAGAGAAATGGGGGCCGGTAATGAAAAACTGTTTTTT. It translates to CATSREMGAGNEKLFF. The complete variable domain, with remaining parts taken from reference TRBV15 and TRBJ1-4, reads DAMVIQNPRYQVTQFGKPVTLSCSQTLNHNVMYWYQQKSSQAPKLLFHYYDKDFNNEADTPDNFQSRRPNTSFCFLDIRSPGLGDTAMYLCATSREMGAGNEKLFFGSGTQLSVL.

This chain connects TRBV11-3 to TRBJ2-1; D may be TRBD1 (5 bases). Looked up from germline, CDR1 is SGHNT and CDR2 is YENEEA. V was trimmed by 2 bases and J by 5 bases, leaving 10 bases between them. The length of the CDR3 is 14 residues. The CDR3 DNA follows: TGTGCCAGCAGCTTACAGGGTACCCACAATGAGCAGTTCTTC. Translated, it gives CASSLQGTHNEQFF.

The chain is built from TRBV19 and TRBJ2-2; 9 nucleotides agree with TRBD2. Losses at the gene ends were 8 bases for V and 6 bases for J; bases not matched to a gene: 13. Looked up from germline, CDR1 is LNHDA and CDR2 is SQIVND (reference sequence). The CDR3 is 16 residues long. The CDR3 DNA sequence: TGTGCCAGTCGGTGGGGGTCTAGCGGGGCCCCCGGGGAGCTGTTTTTT. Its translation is CASRWGSSGAPGELFF.

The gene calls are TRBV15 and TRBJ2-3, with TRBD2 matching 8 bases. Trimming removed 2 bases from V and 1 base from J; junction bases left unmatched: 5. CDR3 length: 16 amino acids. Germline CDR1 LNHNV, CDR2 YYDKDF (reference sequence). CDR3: CATSRTGRAGTDTQYF. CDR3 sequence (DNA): TGTGCCACCAGCAGAACCGGGAGGGCTGGCACAGATACGCAGTATTTT.

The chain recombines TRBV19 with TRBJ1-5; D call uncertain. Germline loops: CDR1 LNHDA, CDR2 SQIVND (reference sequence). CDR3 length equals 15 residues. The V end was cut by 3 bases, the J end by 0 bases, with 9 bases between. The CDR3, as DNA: TGTGCCAGTAGTATCGGGAGTTATAGCAATCAGCCCCAGCATTTT. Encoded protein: CASSIGSYSNQPQHF.

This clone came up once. Here the CDR3 DNA reads TGTGCCAGCAGTTACTCGAGGCTAGCGGGGGGGCTTCAGACAGATACGCAGTATTTT. Translating it yields CASSYSRLAGGLQTDTQYF. V gene TRBV6-2 or TRBV6-3 combines with J gene TRBJ2-3, with 12 bases aligning to TRBD2. Germline CDR1 MNHEY, CDR2 SVGEGT. CDR3 length equals 19 residues. Unmatched junction bases numbered 10, after V lost 0 bases and J lost 3 bases.

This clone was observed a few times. In DNA, the CDR3 is TGCACCAGCAGCCGGGGACTCGACGAGCAGTACTTC. Amino acids: CTSSRGLDEQYF. The chain combines TRBV1 with TRBJ2-7; the table's TRBD2 call for D was not verified on the DNA. TRBV1 is an annotated pseudogene. The CDR3 is 12 residues long.

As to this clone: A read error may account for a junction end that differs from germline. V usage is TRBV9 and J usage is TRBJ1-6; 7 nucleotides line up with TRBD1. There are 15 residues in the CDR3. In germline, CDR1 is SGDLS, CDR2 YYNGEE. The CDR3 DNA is TGTGCCAGCAGTGTAGAGGGGGCCCTTAATTCACCCCTCCACTTT. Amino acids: CASSVEGALNSPLHF.

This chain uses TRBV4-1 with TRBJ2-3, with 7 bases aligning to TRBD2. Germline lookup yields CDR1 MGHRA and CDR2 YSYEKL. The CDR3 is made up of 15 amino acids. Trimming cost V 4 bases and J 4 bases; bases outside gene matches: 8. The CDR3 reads CASSRDYPAPDTQYF. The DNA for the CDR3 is TGCGCCAGCAGCCGGGACTATCCTGCCCCAGATACGCAGTATTTT.

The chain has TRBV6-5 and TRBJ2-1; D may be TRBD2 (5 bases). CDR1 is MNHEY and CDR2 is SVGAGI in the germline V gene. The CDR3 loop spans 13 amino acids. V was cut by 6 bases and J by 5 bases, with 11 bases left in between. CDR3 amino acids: CASSGNGDNEQFF. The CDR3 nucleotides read TGTGCCAGCAGCGGTAACGGGGACAATGAGCAGTTCTTC.

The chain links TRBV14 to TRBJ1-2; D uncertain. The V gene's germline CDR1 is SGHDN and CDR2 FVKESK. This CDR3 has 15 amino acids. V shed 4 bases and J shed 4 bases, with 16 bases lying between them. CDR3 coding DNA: TGTGCCAGCAGCCCCAGTCGAGCTGGCGGCTATGGCTACACCTTC. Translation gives CASSPSRAGGYGYTF.

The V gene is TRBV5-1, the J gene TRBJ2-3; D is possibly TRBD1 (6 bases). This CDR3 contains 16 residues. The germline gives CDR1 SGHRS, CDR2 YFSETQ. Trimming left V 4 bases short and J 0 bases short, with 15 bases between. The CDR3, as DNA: TGCGCCAGCAGCGAGTGGGGGCGGACTAGCACAGATACGCAGTATTTT. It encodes CASSEWGRTSTDTQYF.

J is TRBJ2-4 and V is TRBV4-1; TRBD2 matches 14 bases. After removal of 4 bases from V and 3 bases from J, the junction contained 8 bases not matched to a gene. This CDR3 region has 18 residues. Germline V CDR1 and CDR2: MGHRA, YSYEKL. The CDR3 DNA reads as TGCGCCAGCAGCCGAATTTACGGACTAGCGGGGGGCAAAAACATTCAGTACTTC. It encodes CASSRIYGLAGGKNIQYF.

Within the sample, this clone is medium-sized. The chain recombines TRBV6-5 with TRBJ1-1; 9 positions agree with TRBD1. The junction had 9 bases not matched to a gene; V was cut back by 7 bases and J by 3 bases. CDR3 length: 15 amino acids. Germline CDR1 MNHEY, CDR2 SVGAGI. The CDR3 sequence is CASTEGQGHDTEAFF. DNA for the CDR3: TGTGCCAGCACCGAGGGACAGGGACATGACACTGAAGCTTTCTTT.

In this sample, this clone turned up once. This CDR3 reads CASSLLGSAGVNTGELFF. The CDR3 DNA follows: TGTGCCAGCAGCTTGTTGGGCTCGGCGGGAGTGAACACCGGGGAGCTGTTTTTT. The chain links TRBV5-6 to TRBJ2-2; 7 bases map to TRBD2. This CDR3 region has 18 residues. From germline, CDR1 is SGHDT and CDR2 YYEEEE. The trim removed 1 base at V and 1 base at J, leaving 10 bases unmatched.

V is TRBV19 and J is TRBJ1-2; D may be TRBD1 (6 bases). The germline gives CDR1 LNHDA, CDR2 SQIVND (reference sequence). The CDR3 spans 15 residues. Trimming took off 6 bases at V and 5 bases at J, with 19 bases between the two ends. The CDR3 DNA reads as TGTGCCAGTAGCTCCGGGCAGGGGAGCGTTTATGGCTACACCTTC. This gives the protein CASSSGQGSVYGYTF.

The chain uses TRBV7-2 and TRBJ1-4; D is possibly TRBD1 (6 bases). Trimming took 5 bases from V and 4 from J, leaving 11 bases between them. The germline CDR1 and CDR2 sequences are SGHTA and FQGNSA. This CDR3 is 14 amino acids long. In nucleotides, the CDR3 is TGTGCCAGCAGCCTACAGGGAATTAATGAAAAACTGTTTTTT. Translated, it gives CASSLQGINEKLFF.

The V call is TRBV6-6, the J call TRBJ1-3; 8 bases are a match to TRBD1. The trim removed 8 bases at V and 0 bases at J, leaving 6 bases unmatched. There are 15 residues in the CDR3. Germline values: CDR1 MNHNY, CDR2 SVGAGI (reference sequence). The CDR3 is CASCNTGGSGNTIYF. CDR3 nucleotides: TGTGCCAGCTGTAATACAGGGGGCTCTGGAAACACCATATATTTT.

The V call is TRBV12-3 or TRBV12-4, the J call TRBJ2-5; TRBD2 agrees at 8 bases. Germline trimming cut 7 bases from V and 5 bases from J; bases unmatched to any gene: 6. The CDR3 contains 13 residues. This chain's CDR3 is CASTMSGGETQYF. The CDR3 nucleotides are TGTGCCAGCACCATGTCGGGAGGGGAGACCCAGTACTTC.

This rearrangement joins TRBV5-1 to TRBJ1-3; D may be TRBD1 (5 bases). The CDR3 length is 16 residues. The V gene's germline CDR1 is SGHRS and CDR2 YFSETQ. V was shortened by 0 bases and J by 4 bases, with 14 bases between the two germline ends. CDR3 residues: CASSLGPPGLGNTIYF. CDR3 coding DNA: TGCGCCAGCAGCTTGGGACCGCCAGGGCTCGGAAACACCATATATTTT.

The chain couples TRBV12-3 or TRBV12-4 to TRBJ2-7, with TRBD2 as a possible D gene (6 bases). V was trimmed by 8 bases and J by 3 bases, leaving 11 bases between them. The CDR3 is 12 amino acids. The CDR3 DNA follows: TGTGCCAGCCGGGACTCCCACTACGAGCAGTACTTC. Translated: CASRDSHYEQYF.